Given below is one TCR beta chain in context. The target antigen is unknown. Germline and junction disagree at one end, which may indicate a read error. This specimen belongs to a study of T-cell memory formation after mild COVID-19. TCRdb re-called the 5' RACE reads with MiXCR, one entry per CDR3 protein. The sample has fewer than 200,000 distinct CDR3 sequences, roughly 23% seen once. Study findings and constraints: Day 15 to 85 contractors were CD4/CD8 balanced; later expanders leaned CD4+. Contracting CD4+ clones sat mainly in CM and EM; CD8+ in EMRA.

The CDR3 extends over 15 amino acids. Germline loops: CDR1 SGHVS, CDR2 FNYEAQ. Sequenced: PBMCs or a T cell subset sorted from them (not recorded which). V and J are TRBV7-6 and TRBJ2-2, with TRBD1 as a possible D gene (5 bases). The TCR originated in an adult woman who had mild COVID-19 (a few samples of this study predate the infection). Cell type and time point are not known. The CDR3 here is CASSLDSPRTGELFF. In DNA form, the CDR3 reads TGTGCCAGCAGTTTAGACAGCCCCAGGACCGGGGAGCTGTTTTTT.